What follows describes a single TCR beta chain. It has no known antigen specificity. No quality values exist for individual bases; no much larger clone is one base distant. The time point label, as the study defines it: progressive disease on ibrutinib. For TCR beta library preparation, around 2 micrograms of genomic DNA were isolated from cryopreserved PBMCs. Longitudinal blood samples from CLL patients on ibrutinib monotherapy underwent high-throughput TCR beta sequencing. The patients took part in an open-label, single-center phase 2 trial of ibrutinib monotherapy. This sample is drawn from a study of cytotoxic CD8 clonotypes in ibrutinib-treated CLL (dated by TCRdb to 2020 to 2023). In the study overall: In this cohort, about 15 patients were treatment-naive and ten to eleven were relapsed/refractory, while roughly 17 had unmutated IGHV. Of the approximately 86 participants in the trial, roughly 26 had longitudinal samples available. The response samples were drawn at a median of 12 months into treatment, with a range of roughly 6 to 36 months. Samples averaged 255,043 productive templates and some 91,000 productive rearrangements. Cryopreserved peripheral blood mononuclear cells were collected at three points: before therapy, at response, and at either sustained remission or disease progression. All remission and progressive disease samples were collected while patients were still receiving ibrutinib. Responses were partial in some 24 patients and complete in 2; after median about 70 months follow-up, approximately 15 stayed in remission and approximately twelve progressed. Study-wide conclusions, independent of this receptor: At ibrutinib response clonality went up, during sustained remission it held steady, and at progression it dropped back toward baseline. Sampling times were not matched between patients in sustained remission and patients whose disease was progressing, and lymph node repertoires were not examined. Public clonotypes were rare and either contracted or stayed stable during treatment, and the rise in clonality at ibrutinib response reflected the expansion of private clonotypes. Baseline clonality was found to be higher than that of age-matched healthy donors and was strongly correlated with circulating CD8+ T-cell counts.

Counted from cysteine to phenylalanine, this CDR3 has 15 amino acids. The read is trimmed to its CDR3 DNA, 45 bases read in frame from base 1. For CDR1 and CDR2, the germline V gene lists SGHAT and FQNNGV. V and J are truncated by 1 base and 3 bases respectively, leaving an intervening sequence of 11 bases. On a MiSeq, deep resolution sequencing aimed for a depth between 1 in 1 million and 1 in 200,000 T cells, with each clonotype covered about 9.9x on average. TCR beta libraries were generated with the immunoSEQ hsTCRB Kit. As for how the authors treated the data: Data were analyzed with ImmunoSEQ Data Assistant and ImmunoSEQ Analyzer, with V, D and J genes assigned per IMGT definitions. Clonality, which ranges from 0 to 1, was calculated as one minus the normalized Shannon entropy of productive rearrangement frequencies. Public clonotype analysis was restricted to overrepresented clonotypes comprising at least 0.05% of each patient's repertoire. Thirteen age-matched healthy donor repertoires from immuneACCESS were used as controls for clonality. The clones in this table, taken by TCRdb from immuneACCESS, are in-frame only. Not every clone is retained; where verified, under half of the shortfall comes from an unresolved V gene, and the cause of the rest is unknown. V, J and clone size are those of that table, while D and trimming were read from the DNA. For this sample the table gives approximately 170,000 clones, of which approximately 90% were detected only once. The top ten clones comprise around 2.7% of the sample.

The sample consisted of PBMCs, taken at disease progression, from a patient treated with ibrutinib. The rearranged chain carries TRBV11-2 and TRBJ2-3; D gene: possibly TRBD2, on 6 matching bases. This sequence originates from a human donor with chronic lymphocytic leukemia. The DNA sequence is given as TGTGCCAGCAGCTTAGGTGGGAGCGGGACAGATACGCAGTATTTT. Its protein product is CASSLGGSGTDTQYF.